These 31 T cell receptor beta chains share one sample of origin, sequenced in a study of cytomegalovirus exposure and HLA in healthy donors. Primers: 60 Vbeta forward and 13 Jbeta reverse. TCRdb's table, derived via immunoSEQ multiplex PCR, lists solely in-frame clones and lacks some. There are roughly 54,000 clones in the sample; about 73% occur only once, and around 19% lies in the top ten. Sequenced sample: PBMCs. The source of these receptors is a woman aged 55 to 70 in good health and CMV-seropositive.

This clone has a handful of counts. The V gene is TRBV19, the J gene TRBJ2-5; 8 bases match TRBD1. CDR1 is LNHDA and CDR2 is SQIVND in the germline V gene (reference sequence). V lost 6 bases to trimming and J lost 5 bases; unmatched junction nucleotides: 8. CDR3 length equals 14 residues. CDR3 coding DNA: TGTGCCAGTAGCGACAGGGGTCGGGTCGAGACCCAGTACTTC. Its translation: CASSDRGRVETQYF.

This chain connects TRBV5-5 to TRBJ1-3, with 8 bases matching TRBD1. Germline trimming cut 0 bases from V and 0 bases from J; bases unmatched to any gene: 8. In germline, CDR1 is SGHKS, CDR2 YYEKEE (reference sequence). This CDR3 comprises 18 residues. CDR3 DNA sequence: TGTGCCAGCAGCTTGGGTTTGACAGGGGCCCTCTCTGGAAACACCATATATTTT. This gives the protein CASSLGLTGALSGNTIYF.

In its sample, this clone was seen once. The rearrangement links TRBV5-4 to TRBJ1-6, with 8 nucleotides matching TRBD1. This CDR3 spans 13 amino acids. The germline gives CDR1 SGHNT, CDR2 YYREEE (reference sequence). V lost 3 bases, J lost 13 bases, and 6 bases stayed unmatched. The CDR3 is CASSSDRASPLHF. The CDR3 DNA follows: TGTGCCAGCAGCTCGGACAGGGCCTCCCCCCTCCACTTT.

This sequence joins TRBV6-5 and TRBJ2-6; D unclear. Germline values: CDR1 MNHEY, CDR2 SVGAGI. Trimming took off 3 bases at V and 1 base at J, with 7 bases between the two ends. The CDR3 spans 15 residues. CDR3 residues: CASSYLTSGANVLTF. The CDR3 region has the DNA TGTGCCAGCAGTTATTTGACATCTGGGGCCAACGTCCTGACTTTC.

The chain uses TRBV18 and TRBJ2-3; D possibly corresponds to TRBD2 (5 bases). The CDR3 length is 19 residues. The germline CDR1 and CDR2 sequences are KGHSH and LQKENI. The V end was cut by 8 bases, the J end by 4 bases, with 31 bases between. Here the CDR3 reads CASPEAPRTGPGGPDTQYF. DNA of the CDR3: TGTGCCAGCCCCGAAGCCCCCCGCACCGGACCAGGAGGACCAGATACGCAGTATTTT.

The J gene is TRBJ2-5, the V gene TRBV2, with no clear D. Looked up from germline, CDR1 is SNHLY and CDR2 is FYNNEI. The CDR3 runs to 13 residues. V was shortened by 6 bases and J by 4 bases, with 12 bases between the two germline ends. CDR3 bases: TGTGCCAGCAGCCAAAACCTCGGAGAGACCCAGTACTTC. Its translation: CASSQNLGETQYF.

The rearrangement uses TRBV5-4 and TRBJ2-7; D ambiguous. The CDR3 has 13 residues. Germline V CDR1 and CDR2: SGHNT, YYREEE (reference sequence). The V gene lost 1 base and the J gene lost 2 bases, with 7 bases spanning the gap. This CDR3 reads CASSLTDTYEQYF. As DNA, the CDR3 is TGTGCCAGCAGCTTGACAGATACCTACGAGCAGTACTTC.

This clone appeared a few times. CDR3 amino acids: CASSYSWTGDYGYTF. The DNA for the CDR3 is TGTGCCAGCAGTTACTCTTGGACAGGAGACTATGGCTACACCTTC. The V gene is TRBV6-5, the J gene TRBJ1-2; TRBD1 agrees at 7 bases. The CDR3 is 15 residues long. Looked up from germline, CDR1 is MNHEY and CDR2 is SVGAGI. V lost 0 bases, J lost 3 bases, and 4 bases stayed unmatched.

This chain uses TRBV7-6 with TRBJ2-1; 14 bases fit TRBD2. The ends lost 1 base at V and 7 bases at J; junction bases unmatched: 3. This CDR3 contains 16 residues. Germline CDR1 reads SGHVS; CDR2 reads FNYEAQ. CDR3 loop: CASSLGLAGGQNEQFF. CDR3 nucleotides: TGTGCCAGCAGCTTAGGACTAGCGGGGGGGCAAAATGAGCAGTTCTTC. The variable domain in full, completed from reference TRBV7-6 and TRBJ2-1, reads GAGVSQSPRYKVTKRGQDVALRCDPISGHVSLYWYRQALGQGPEFLTYFNYEAQQDKSGLPNDRFSAERPEGSISTLTIQRTEQRDSAMYRCASSLGLAGGQNEQFFGPGTRLTVL.

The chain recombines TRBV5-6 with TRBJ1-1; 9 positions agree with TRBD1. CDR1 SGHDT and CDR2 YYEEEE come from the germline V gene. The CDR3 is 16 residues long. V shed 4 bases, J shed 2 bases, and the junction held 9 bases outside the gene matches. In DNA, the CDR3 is TGTGCCAGCAGCCCCGGGACAGGGAGGGGAAACACTGAAGCTTTCTTT. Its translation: CASSPGTGRGNTEAFF.

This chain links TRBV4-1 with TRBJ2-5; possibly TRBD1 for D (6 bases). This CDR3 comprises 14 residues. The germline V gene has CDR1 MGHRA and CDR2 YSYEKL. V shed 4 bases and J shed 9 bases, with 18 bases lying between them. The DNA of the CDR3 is TGCGCCAGCAGCCGGATACAGGGCTTAGTGCCCCAGTACTTC. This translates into CASSRIQGLVPQYF.

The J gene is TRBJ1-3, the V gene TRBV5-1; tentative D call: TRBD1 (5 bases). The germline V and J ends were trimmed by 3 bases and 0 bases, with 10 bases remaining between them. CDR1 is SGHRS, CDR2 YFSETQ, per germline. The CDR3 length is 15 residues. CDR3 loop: CASSSTGNSGNTIYF. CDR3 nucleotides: TGCGCCAGCAGCTCTACAGGAAACTCTGGAAACACCATATATTTT. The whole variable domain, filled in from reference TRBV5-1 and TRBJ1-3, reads KAGVTQTPRYLIKTRGQQVTLSCSPISGHRSVSWYQQTPGQGLQFLFEYFSETQRNKGNFPGRFSGRQFSNSRSEMNVSTLELGDSALYLCASSSTGNSGNTIYFGEGSWLTVV.

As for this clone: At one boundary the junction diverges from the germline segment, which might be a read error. In DNA form, the CDR3 reads TGTTCCAGCAGCCCCCGTGACAGGGTATATGGAAACACCATATATTTT. This gives the protein CSSSPRDRVYGNTIYF. This rearrangement joins TRBV7-9 to TRBJ1-3; 7 bases line up with TRBD1. Germline assignment: CDR1 SEHNR and CDR2 FQNEAQ (reference sequence). There are 16 residues in the CDR3.

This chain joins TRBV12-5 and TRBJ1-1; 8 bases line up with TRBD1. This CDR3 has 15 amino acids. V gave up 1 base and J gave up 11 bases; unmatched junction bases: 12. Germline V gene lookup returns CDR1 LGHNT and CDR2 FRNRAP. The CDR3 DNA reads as TGTGCTAGTGGTTTGGCAGGGGGCGCAGCTCTTGACGCTTTCTTT. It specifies CASGLAGGAALDAFF.

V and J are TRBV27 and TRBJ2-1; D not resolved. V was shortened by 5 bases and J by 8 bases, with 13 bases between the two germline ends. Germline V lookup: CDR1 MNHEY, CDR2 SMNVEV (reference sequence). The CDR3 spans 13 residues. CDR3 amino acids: CASSGYGLHEQFF. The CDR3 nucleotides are TGTGCCAGCAGTGGGTACGGGTTACATGAGCAGTTCTTC.

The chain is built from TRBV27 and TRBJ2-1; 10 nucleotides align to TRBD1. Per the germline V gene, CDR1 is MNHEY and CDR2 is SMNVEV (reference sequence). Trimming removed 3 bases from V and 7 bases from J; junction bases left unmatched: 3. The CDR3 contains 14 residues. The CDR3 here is CASSLGTGENEQFF. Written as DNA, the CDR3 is TGTGCCAGCAGTTTGGGGACAGGGGAAAATGAGCAGTTCTTC.

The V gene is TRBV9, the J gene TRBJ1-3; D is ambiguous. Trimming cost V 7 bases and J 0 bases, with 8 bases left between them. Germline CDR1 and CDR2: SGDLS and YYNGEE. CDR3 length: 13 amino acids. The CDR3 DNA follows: TGTGCCAGCCAGGCTGTCTCTGGAAACACCATATATTTT. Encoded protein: CASQAVSGNTIYF.

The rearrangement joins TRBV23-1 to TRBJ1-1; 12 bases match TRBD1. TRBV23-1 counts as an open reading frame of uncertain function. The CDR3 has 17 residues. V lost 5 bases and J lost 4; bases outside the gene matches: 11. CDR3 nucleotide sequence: TGCGCCAGCAGTTTGGGGACAGGGGGCCGGTGGAGCACTGAAGCTTTCTTT. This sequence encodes CASSLGTGGRWSTEAFF.

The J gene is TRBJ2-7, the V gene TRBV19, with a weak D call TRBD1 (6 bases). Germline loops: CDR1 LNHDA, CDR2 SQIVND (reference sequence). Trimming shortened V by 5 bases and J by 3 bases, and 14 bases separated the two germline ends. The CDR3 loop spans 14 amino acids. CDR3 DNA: TGTGCCAGTAGTTCAAGACAGGCTGGCTACGAGCAGTACTTC. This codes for CASSSRQAGYEQYF.

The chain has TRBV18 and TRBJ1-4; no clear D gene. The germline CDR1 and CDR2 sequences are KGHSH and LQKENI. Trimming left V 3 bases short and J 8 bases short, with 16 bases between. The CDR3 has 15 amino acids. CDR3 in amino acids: CASSPRGGSNEKLFF. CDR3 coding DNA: TGTGCCAGCTCACCCCGGGGAGGGTCGAACGAAAAACTGTTTTTT.

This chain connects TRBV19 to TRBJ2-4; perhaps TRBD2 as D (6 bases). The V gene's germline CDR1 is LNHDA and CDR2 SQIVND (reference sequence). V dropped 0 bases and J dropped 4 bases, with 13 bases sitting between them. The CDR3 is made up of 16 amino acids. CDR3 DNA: TGTGCCAGTAGTATAGAGCCGTGGAGGGTAAAAAACATTCAGTACTTC. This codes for CASSIEPWRVKNIQYF.

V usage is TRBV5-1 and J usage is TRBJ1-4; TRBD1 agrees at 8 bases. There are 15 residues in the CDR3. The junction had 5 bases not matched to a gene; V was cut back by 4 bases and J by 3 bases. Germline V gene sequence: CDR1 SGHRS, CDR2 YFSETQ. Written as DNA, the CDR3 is TGCGCCAGCAGCGGAACAGGGGGGGCTAATGAAAAACTGTTTTTT. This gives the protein CASSGTGGANEKLFF.

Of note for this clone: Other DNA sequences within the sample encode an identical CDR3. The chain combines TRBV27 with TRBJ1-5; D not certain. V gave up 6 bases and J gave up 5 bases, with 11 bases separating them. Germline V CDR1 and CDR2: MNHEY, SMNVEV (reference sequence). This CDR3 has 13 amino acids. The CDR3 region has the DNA TGTGCCAGCAGCTTCCCAGTTTATCAGCCCCAGCATTTT. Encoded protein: CASSFPVYQPQHF.

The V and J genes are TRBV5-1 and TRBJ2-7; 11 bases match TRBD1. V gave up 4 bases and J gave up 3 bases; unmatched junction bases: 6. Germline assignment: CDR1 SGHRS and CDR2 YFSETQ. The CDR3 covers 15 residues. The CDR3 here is CASSQPGQGVYEQYF. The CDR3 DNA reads TGCGCCAGCAGCCAACCGGGACAGGGGGTCTACGAGCAGTACTTC.

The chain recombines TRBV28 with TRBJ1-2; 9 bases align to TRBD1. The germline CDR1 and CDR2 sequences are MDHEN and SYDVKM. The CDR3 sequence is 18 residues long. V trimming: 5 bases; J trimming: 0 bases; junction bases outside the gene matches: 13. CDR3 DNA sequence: TGTGCCAGCAGTACACAACGGGACAGGGCTACGGCTAACTATGGCTACACCTTC. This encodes CASSTQRDRATANYGYTF.

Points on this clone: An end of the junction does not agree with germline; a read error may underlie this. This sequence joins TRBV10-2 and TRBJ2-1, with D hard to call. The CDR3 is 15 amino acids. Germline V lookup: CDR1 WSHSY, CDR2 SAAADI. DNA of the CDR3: TGCTCCAGCAGTCCCGGTACGCTGTCGTACAATGAGCAGTTCTTC. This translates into CSSSPGTLSYNEQFF.

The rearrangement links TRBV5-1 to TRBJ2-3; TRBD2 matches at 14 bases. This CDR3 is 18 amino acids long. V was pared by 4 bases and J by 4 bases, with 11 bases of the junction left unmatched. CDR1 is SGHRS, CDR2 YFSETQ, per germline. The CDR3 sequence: CASSPGLAGGERADTQYF. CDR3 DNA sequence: TGCGCCAGCAGCCCCGGACTAGCGGGGGGCGAAAGAGCAGATACGCAGTATTTT. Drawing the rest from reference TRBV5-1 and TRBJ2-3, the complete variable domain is KAGVTQTPRYLIKTRGQQVTLSCSPISGHRSVSWYQQTPGQGLQFLFEYFSETQRNKGNFPGRFSGRQFSNSRSEMNVSTLELGDSALYLCASSPGLAGGERADTQYFGPGTRLTVL.

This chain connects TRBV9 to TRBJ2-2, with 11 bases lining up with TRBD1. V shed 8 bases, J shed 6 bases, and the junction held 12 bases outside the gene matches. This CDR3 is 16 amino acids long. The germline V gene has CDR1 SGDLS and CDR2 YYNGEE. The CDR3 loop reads CASSYTGTGGPGELFF. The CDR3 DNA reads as TGTGCCAGTTCCTACACCGGGACAGGGGGTCCCGGGGAGCTGTTTTTT. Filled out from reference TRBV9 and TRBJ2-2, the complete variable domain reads DSGVTQTPKHLITATGQRVTLRCSPRSGDLSVYWYQQSLDQGLQFLIQYYNGEERAKGNILERFSAQQFPDLHSELNLSSLELGDSALYFCASSYTGTGGPGELFFGEGSRLTVL.

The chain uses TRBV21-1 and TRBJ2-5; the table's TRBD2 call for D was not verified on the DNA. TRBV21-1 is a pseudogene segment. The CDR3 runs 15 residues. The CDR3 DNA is TGTGCCAGCAGCCAAGATGGGGGGTATCAAGAGACCCAGTACTTC. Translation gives CASSQDGGYQETQYF.

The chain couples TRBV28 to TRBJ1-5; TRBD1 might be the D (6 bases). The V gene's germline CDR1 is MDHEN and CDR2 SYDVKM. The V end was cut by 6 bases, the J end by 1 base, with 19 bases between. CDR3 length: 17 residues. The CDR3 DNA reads TGTGCCAGCAGGGCTGGGGGGGGGCGCGGAAGCAATCAGCCCCAGCATTTT. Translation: CASRAGGGRGSNQPQHF.

The DNA for the CDR3 is TGTGCCAGCAGTGAATTTACAGGGACCCCCTCCTACGAGCAGTACTTC. This codes for CASSEFTGTPSYEQYF. The chain employs TRBV6-1 and TRBJ2-7, with D perhaps TRBD1 (6 bases). Germline-derived CDR1 and CDR2 are MNHNS and SASEGT. This CDR3 has 16 residues. V dropped 2 bases and J dropped 0 bases, with 14 bases sitting between them.